This TCR beta chain was recovered during a study of OX40 agonist ivuxolimab in advanced cancers. Profiling relied on immunoSEQ multiplex PCR, and the TCRdb table lists in-frame clones only, not all of them. The table lists 55,000 to 75,000 clones, around 85% of them singletons, with approximately 3.8% in the top ten. The clonotype originates from an adult with an advanced solid tumor such as melanoma, head and neck, liver or kidney cancer. The input for sequencing was CD4+ or CD8+ T cells sorted from blood, taken in a trial of the OX40 agonist ivuxolimab.

The CDR3 loop reads CASSLQGVATNEKLFF. DNA of the CDR3: TGCGCCAGCAGCCTCCAGGGTGTTGCAACTAATGAAAAACTGTTTTTT. This chain joins TRBV5-1 and TRBJ1-4; possibly TRBD1 for D (5 bases). The CDR3 is 16 residues long. CDR1 SGHRS and CDR2 YFSETQ come from the germline V gene. V was trimmed by 4 bases and J by 0 bases, leaving 13 bases between them.